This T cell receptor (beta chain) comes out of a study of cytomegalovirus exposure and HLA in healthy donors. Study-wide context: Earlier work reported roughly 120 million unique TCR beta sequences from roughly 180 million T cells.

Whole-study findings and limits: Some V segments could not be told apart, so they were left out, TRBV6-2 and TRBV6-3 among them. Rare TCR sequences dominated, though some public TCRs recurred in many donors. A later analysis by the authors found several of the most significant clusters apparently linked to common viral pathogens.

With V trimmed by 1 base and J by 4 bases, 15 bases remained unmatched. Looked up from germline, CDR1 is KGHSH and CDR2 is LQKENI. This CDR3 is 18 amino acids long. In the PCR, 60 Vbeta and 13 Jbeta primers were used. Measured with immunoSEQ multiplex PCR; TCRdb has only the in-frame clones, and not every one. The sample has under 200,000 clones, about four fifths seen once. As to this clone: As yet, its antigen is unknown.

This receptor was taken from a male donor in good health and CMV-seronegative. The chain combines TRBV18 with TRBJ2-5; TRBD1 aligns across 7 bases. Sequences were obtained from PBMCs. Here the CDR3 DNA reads TGTGCCAGCTCACCACTAACCCTTGTAGGGACAGCTAGAGAGACCCAGTACTTC. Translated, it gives CASSPLTLVGTARETQYF.